These 32 T cell receptor beta chains share one sample of origin, sequenced in a study of identical twins (dated by TCRdb to between 2015 and 2016). The library came from 5' RACE. Reads for this sample came from an Illumina HiSeq 2000. TCRdb ran its own pipeline on the public reads, namely fastp trimming at Q25 and MiXCR clone calling, and kept in-frame beta chains. Rows merge per CDR3 protein into single entries with the most common DNA and genes. For this sample there are approximately 220,000 distinct CDR3 sequences; about a tenth appear just once. About 5.2% of the sample rests with the top ten. Sequencing input: memory (CD45RO+) T cells sorted from blood. What the cell subset or site label conveys for this sample: CD45RO+ enriched T cells. The receptors stem from a woman in her late teens or twenties in good health.

The chain combines TRBV9 with TRBJ2-7; TRBD1 agrees at 9 bases. The V segment lost 4 bases and the J segment 5 bases; nucleotides outside the gene matches: 10. The CDR3 is 15 amino acids. Germline CDR1 SGDLS, CDR2 YYNGEE. This CDR3 is CASSLSGQGWNEQYF. DNA for the CDR3: TGTGCCAGCAGCCTCAGTGGACAGGGGTGGAACGAGCAGTACTTC.

This clonotype was seen at least ten times. This chain connects TRBV12-3 or TRBV12-4 to TRBJ2-1, with 10 positions matching TRBD2. The CDR3 extends over 16 amino acids. V gave up 4 bases and J gave up 6 bases; unmatched junction bases: 9. In DNA form, the CDR3 reads TGTGCCAGCAGTTCCCTCCAACTAGCGGGGCCCAATGAGCAGTTCTTC. It codes for CASSSLQLAGPNEQFF.

CDR3 region: CASSWGSGYTF. The CDR3 DNA sequence: TGTGCCAGCAGTTGGGGCAGTGGCTACACCTTC. This chain joins TRBV12-3 or TRBV12-4 and TRBJ1-2; tentative D call: TRBD1 (5 bases). Trimming took off 4 bases at V and 7 bases at J, with 7 bases between the two ends. The CDR3 spans 11 residues.

This clonotype was observed many times. The gene calls are TRBV5-1 and TRBJ1-3; unclear D gene. The CDR3 consists of 12 residues. Between the trimmed V and J ends, which lost 0 bases and 4 bases, there was a span of 2 bases. Germline V lookup: CDR1 SGHRS, CDR2 YFSETQ. CDR3 loop: CASSLGGNTIYF. The CDR3 DNA reads TGCGCCAGCAGCTTGGGGGGAAACACCATATATTTT.

This sequence joins TRBV9 and TRBJ2-3, with 7 nucleotides matching TRBD1. J lost 3 bases, V lost 4 bases, and 8 bases had no gene match. This CDR3 has 15 residues. Germline assignment: CDR1 SGDLS and CDR2 YYNGEE. The CDR3: CASSPGTEATDTQYF. CDR3 coding DNA: TGTGCCAGCAGCCCCGGGACAGAGGCAACAGATACGCAGTATTTT.

The chain carries TRBV6-1 and TRBJ2-1; TRBD2 might be the D (6 bases). The V gene's germline CDR1 is MNHNS and CDR2 SASEGT. Trimming pared 4 bases from V and 0 bases from J, leaving 19 bases between. The CDR3 contains 18 residues. CDR3 protein: CASSGVGGGFTSYNEQFF. The CDR3 nucleotides are TGTGCCAGCAGTGGTGTAGGTGGGGGGTTCACCTCCTACAATGAGCAGTTCTTC.

In this sample, this clonotype turned up once. The germline gene is not matched at one end of the junction; a read error may be the cause. The chain recombines TRBV5-1 with TRBJ1-1; no clear D gene. The V gene's germline CDR1 is SGHRS and CDR2 YFSETQ. The CDR3 totals 15 residues. The CDR3 sequence is CASSLGSETYTEAFF. The DNA of the CDR3 is TGCGCCAGCAGCTTGGGGTCGGAGACTTACACTGAAGCGTTCTTT.

The rearrangement links TRBV10-3 to TRBJ2-2, with D uncertain. Germline V gene sequence: CDR1 ENHRY, CDR2 SYGVKD. Trimming removed 2 bases at V and 5 bases at J, with 3 bases between. The CDR3 spans 12 residues. CDR3 bases: TGTGCCATCAGTGAGGGGACCGGGGAGCTGTTTTTT. This gives the protein CAISEGTGELFF.

This clonotype has a handful of counts. The V and J genes are TRBV20-1 and TRBJ2-6, with unresolved D. The germline gives CDR1 DFQATT, CDR2 SNEGSKA (reference sequence). V lost 6 bases to trimming and J lost 4 bases, with 10 bases between them. This CDR3 is built from 13 residues. The DNA for the CDR3 is TGCAGTGCCCAACTCATGGGGGCCAACGTCCTGACTTTC. As protein: CSAQLMGANVLTF.

The V call is TRBV4-3, the J call TRBJ1-1; possibly TRBD1 for D (6 bases). V was clipped by 0 bases and J by 4 bases, with 9 bases between them. Germline V gene lookup returns CDR1 LGHNA and CDR2 YSLEER. The length of the CDR3 is 14 residues. The CDR3 region has the DNA TGCGCCAGCAGCCAAGATTCGGGGGCCACTGAAGCTTTCTTT. Its translation: CASSQDSGATEAFF.

This clonotype was observed a few times. This chain links TRBV10-2 with TRBJ1-4, with TRBD1 matching over 11 bases. The CDR3 consists of 13 residues. The V and J ends lost 8 bases and 7 bases, in that order; junction bases with no gene match: 3. Germline V lookup: CDR1 WSHSY, CDR2 SAAADI. The CDR3 nucleotides read TGCGCCAGCTTGGACAGGGGGCGTGAAAAACTGTTTTTT. Protein sequence: CASLDRGREKLFF.

This clonotype appeared a few times. The rearrangement uses TRBV7-7 and TRBJ2-5; the D gene is possibly TRBD2 (6 bases). The CDR3 loop spans 13 amino acids. Germline CDR1 is SSHAT and CDR2 is FNYEAQ (reference sequence). This CDR3 reads CASGMGGQETQYF. The CDR3 DNA reads as TGTGCTAGCGGCATGGGGGGTCAAGAGACCCAGTACTTC.

This chain uses TRBV28 with TRBJ2-1; weak D call: TRBD1 (5 bases). CDR1 and CDR2 (germline): MDHEN, SYDVKM. CDR3 size: 14 residues. V shed 6 bases and J shed 0 bases, with 9 bases lying between them. In nucleotides, the CDR3 is TGTGCCAGCAGGGACATTAGCTCCTACAATGAGCAGTTCTTC. Amino acids: CASRDISSYNEQFF.

The chain joins TRBV12-3 or TRBV12-4 to TRBJ2-1, with TRBD2 matching over 10 bases. The CDR3 is 15 residues long. V lost 2 bases and J lost 5; bases outside the gene matches: 3. The CDR3 DNA sequence: TGTGCCAGCAGTTTACTAGCGGGAGTCAACAATGAGCAGTTCTTC. As protein: CASSLLAGVNNEQFF.

A few counts support this clonotype. The V gene is TRBV5-1, the J gene TRBJ2-1; weak D call: TRBD2 (6 bases). V shed 0 bases and J shed 0 bases, with 7 bases lying between them. Germline V gene lookup returns CDR1 SGHRS and CDR2 YFSETQ. There are 15 residues in the CDR3. CDR3: CASSLEGLSYNEQFF. CDR3 DNA sequence: TGCGCCAGCAGCTTGGAGGGACTCTCCTACAATGAGCAGTTCTTC.

This chain connects TRBV2 to TRBJ2-7, with D possibly being TRBD1 (6 bases). V lost 4 bases, J lost 0 bases, and 13 bases lay in between. Per the germline V gene, CDR1 is SNHLY and CDR2 is FYNNEI. CDR3 length: 15 amino acids. DNA of the CDR3: TGTGCCAGCAGTGGAACGGGACATAGCTCCTACGAGCAGTACTTC. This encodes CASSGTGHSSYEQYF.

Notes on this clonotype: A much bigger clone sits one base away, suggesting this may be a read error. The chain couples TRBV5-1 to TRBJ2-5, with a weak D call TRBD2 (6 bases). V was trimmed by 1 base and J by 4 bases, leaving 11 bases between them. CDR1 SGHRS and CDR2 YFSETQ come from the germline V gene. The CDR3 covers 14 residues. Here the CDR3 DNA reads TGCGCCAGCAGCTTGCGCGGGGCTGTAGAGACCCAGTACTTC. Translation: CASSLRGAVETQYF.

In this sample, this clonotype turned up a few times. This sequence joins TRBV2 and TRBJ2-1; the D is unclear. The ends were cut back, 7 bases at V and 15 bases at J, with 16 bases in the middle. The CDR3 has 11 amino acids. Germline CDR1 is SNHLY and CDR2 is FYNNEI. CDR3 residues: CASTTSADPFF. Written as DNA, the CDR3 is TGTGCCAGCACCACCTCGGCGGATCCGTTCTTC.

This clonotype was found many times. The CDR3 reads CASSYGAGVTGELFF. The CDR3 coding sequence is TGTGCCAGCAGTTATGGAGCGGGAGTCACCGGGGAGCTGTTTTTT. This sequence joins TRBV6-5 and TRBJ2-2; 8 nucleotides line up with TRBD2. The CDR3 runs 15 residues. Losses at the gene ends were 3 bases for V and 4 bases for J; bases not matched to a gene: 4. The germline V gene encodes CDR1 MNHEY and CDR2 SVGAGI.

In this sample, this clonotype turned up a few times. The J gene is TRBJ2-7, the V gene TRBV7-9, with unresolved D. In germline, CDR1 is SEHNR, CDR2 FQNEAQ (reference sequence). The CDR3 length is 13 residues. The germline V and J ends were trimmed by 5 bases and 2 bases, with 10 bases remaining between them. The CDR3 sequence is CASSGQLPYEQYF. DNA of the CDR3: TGTGCCAGCAGCGGGCAGTTACCCTACGAGCAGTACTTC.

The J gene is TRBJ2-1, the V gene TRBV2; D remains unclear. Trimming removed 7 bases at V and 3 bases at J, with 10 bases between. Germline CDR1 and CDR2: SNHLY and FYNNEI. The CDR3 sequence is 13 residues long. In DNA, the CDR3 is TGTGCCAGCAATAGGGCGCTCTACAATGAGCAGTTCTTC. Translation: CASNRALYNEQFF.

This clonotype has ten or more counts. This chain uses TRBV29-1 with TRBJ2-1; perhaps TRBD1 as D (6 bases). Germline V CDR1 and CDR2: SQVTM, ANQGSEA. The CDR3 loop spans 12 amino acids. With 2 bases removed from V and 9 bases from J, the gap between germline ends came to 11 bases. The CDR3 DNA sequence: TGCAGCGTTGAATGGGCAGGGGCTGAGCAGTTCTTC. Translating it yields CSVEWAGAEQFF.

For this clonotype: A much larger clone differs from this one at a single base, so this may be a read error. The rearrangement uses TRBV29-1 and TRBJ2-5; 7 bases fit TRBD2. V lost 5 bases and J lost 7; bases outside the gene matches: 19. Per germline, CDR1 SQVTM and CDR2 ANQGSEA. There are 16 residues in the CDR3. DNA of the CDR3: TGCAGCGTTCTCCCTACTAGCGTGGGGCCCGGGGGGACCCAGTACTTC. This encodes CSVLPTSVGPGGTQYF.

This chain joins TRBV7-9 and TRBJ1-1; possible D gene TRBD1, 6 bases. The germline V and J ends were trimmed by 4 bases and 4 bases, with 19 bases remaining between them. CDR1 is SEHNR and CDR2 is FQNEAQ in the germline V gene (reference sequence). The length of the CDR3 is 16 residues. The chain's CDR3 is CASSSSWGGAGTEAFF. The CDR3 bases are TGTGCCAGCAGCTCCTCATGGGGGGGGGCTGGCACTGAAGCTTTCTTT.

This clonotype came up many times. The chain links TRBV4-3 to TRBJ2-1; the match to TRBD1 covers 7 bases. The CDR3 sequence is 15 residues long. V lost 4 bases to trimming and J lost 4 bases; unmatched junction nucleotides: 7. Germline-derived CDR1 and CDR2 are LGHNA and YSLEER. The CDR3 DNA is TGCGCCAGCAGCCTGGACAGGTGGGCTTACAATGAGCAGTTCTTC. Protein sequence: CASSLDRWAYNEQFF.

This clonotype has at least ten counts. The V call is TRBV12-3 or TRBV12-4, the J call TRBJ2-2; perhaps TRBD1 as D (5 bases). CDR3 length: 14 residues. Trimming took off 5 bases at V and 0 bases at J, with 7 bases between the two ends. This CDR3 reads CASSRQTNTGELFF. CDR3 coding DNA: TGTGCCAGCAGTCGACAGACGAACACCGGGGAGCTGTTTTTT.

In its sample, this clonotype was seen many times. The chain combines TRBV20-1 with TRBJ1-1, with D perhaps matching TRBD1 (5 bases). The CDR3 spans 10 residues. CDR1 and CDR2 (germline): DFQATT, SNEGSKA (reference sequence). The V gene lost 6 bases and the J gene lost 7 bases, with 9 bases spanning the gap. For the CDR3, the DNA is TGCAGTGCAAGACAGTATGAAGCTTTCTTT. This sequence encodes CSARQYEAFF.

This chain connects TRBV20-1 to TRBJ2-7, with 7 positions matching TRBD2. The length of the CDR3 is 11 residues. Trimming at V came to 6 bases and at J to 6 bases, leaving 5 bases not matched to a gene. The germline gives CDR1 DFQATT, CDR2 SNEGSKA (reference sequence). This chain's CDR3 is CSAVGGSEQYF. In DNA, the CDR3 is TGCAGTGCGGTGGGGGGGAGCGAGCAGTACTTC.

V usage is TRBV9 and J usage is TRBJ2-1; the D is unclear. CDR3 length equals 15 residues. In germline, CDR1 is SGDLS, CDR2 YYNGEE. Trimming shortened V by 4 bases and J by 10 bases, and 21 bases separated the two germline ends. This CDR3 is CASSPPGSLTVEQFF. For the CDR3, the DNA is TGTGCCAGCAGCCCTCCGGGCAGTTTAACGGTGGAGCAGTTCTTC.

V and J are TRBV6-1 and TRBJ2-7; TRBD2 aligns across 12 bases. The CDR3 contains 16 residues. V lost 9 bases, J lost 1 base, and 10 bases stayed unmatched. In germline, CDR1 is MNHNS, CDR2 SASEGT. The chain's CDR3 is CASRKTTSGRSYEQYF. The CDR3 nucleotides read TGTGCCAGTAGAAAAACTACTAGCGGGAGGTCCTACGAGCAGTACTTC.

This clonotype appeared many times. The J gene is TRBJ1-1, the V gene TRBV3-1; no definite D call. Germline assignment: CDR1 LGHDT and CDR2 YNNKEL (reference sequence). V lost 1 base to trimming and J lost 1 base, with 4 bases between them. The CDR3 is made up of 13 amino acids. As DNA, the CDR3 is TGTGCCAGCAGCCAAGGATGGAACACTGAAGCTTTCTTT. Amino acid sequence: CASSQGWNTEAFF.

At least ten counts were recorded for this clonotype. The chain links TRBV29-1 to TRBJ2-7; D is ambiguous. Trimming pared 6 bases from V and 6 bases from J, leaving 18 bases between. There are 13 residues in the CDR3. Germline assignment: CDR1 SQVTM and CDR2 ANQGSEA. The CDR3 DNA reads as TGCAGCGTAGGGAAGGAGACCGGGCGCGAGCAGTACTTC. The encoded protein is CSVGKETGREQYF.